The TCR beta chain under discussion was sequenced for a study of T-cell reconstitution after alpha-beta-depleted transplantation in children. CDR1 and CDR2 (germline): SQVTM, ANQGSEA. The CDR3 loop spans 14 amino acids. Using unique molecular identifiers, the investigators prepared the TCRbeta library. From the PCR reads, TCRdb called clonotypes with MiXCR, one entry per CDR3 protein. This table holds approximately 190,000 distinct CDR3 sequences, roughly 6.5% found once. In this sample, this clonotype turned up many times. V usage is TRBV29-1 and J usage is TRBJ2-1; maybe TRBD2 (6 bases). This sequence was found in a girl younger than two with combined immunodeficiency, due to receive a stem cell transplant. The specimen comprised PBMCs, sampled before TCRalphabeta/CD19-depleted stem cell transplant. This CDR3 is CIALRGDSYNEQFF. In nucleotides, the CDR3 is TGCATAGCGCTGCGGGGAGACTCCTACAATGAGCAGTTCTTC.